The present T cell receptor (beta chain) was sequenced within a study of T cell repertoires in cytomegalovirus infection. Overall study findings and caveats: The response measured ex vivo was dominated by TCR beta clonotypes (HLA-C-restricted and CMV-specific).

Trimming left V 1 base short and J 5 bases short, with 4 bases between. Germline CDR1 reads SNHLY; CDR2 reads FYNNEI. This CDR3 contains 12 residues. On this clonotype itself: No antigen is known for it.

TCRdb reanalysed the reads using MiXCR and keeps one entry per CDR3 protein. The sample contains 450,000 to 650,000 distinct CDR3 sequences, roughly 43% of which appear only once. The J gene is TRBJ2-3, the V gene TRBV2; D is unclear. Sequenced material: cultured PBMCs, taken from culture after CMV antigen stimulation. This receptor was identified in a human donor in good health (CMV status not recorded). Some clones in this sample may be carry-over from other donors' samples. The CDR3 here is CASSEEEDTQYF. In nucleotides, the CDR3 is TGTGCCAGCAGTGAAGAGGAAGATACGCAGTATTTT.